This T cell receptor beta chain originates from a study of T cells after yellow fever vaccination. Study-level points and caveats: Among primary-vaccination clones, most reappeared after the booster, at about 95% for CD4 and under 90% for CD8. The secondary response was weaker but peaked faster, day 5 versus 15. Within FACS-sorted repertoires, abundant clonotypes contaminating from the bulk population could be present.

This CDR3 contains 14 residues. CDR1 KGHSH and CDR2 LQKENI come from the germline V gene. V was shortened by 3 bases and J by 1 base, with 9 bases between the two germline ends. A word on this clonotype: As yet, its antigen is unknown.

They built TCR cDNA with 5'RACE template switching, a step that put in a universal primer site and UMIs. TCRdb re-derived calls from the 5' RACE reads in MiXCR, one entry per CDR3 protein. The sample contains 500,000 to 650,000 distinct CDR3 sequences, roughly 12% of which appear only once. This chain connects TRBV18 to TRBJ1-1; no clear D gene. The sample here was PBMCs, taken on the day of the yellow fever booster vaccination. This TCR came from a man aged 25 to 40 who received the YFV17D yellow fever vaccine. The CDR3 coding sequence is TGTGCCAGCTCACCTAACAGTGGGAACACTGAAGCTTTCTTT. Encoded protein: CASSPNSGNTEAFF. The whole variable domain, remainder taken from reference TRBV18 and TRBJ1-1, is NAGVMQNPRHLVRRRGQEARLRCSPMKGHSHVYWYRQLPEEGLKFMVYLQKENIIDESGMPKERFSAEFPKEGPSILRIQQVVRGDSAAYFCASSPNSGNTEAFFGQGTRLTVV.